The clone carrying this T cell receptor (beta chain) was found once. The target antigen is unknown. After removal of 5 bases from V and 1 base from J, the junction contained 8 bases not matched to a gene. The CDR3 sequence is 16 residues long. Germline CDR1 is SGHVS and CDR2 is FNYEAQ. Researchers ran the PCR with 60 Vbeta and 13 Jbeta primers. Method: immunoSEQ multiplex PCR; TCRdb's copy keeps in-frame clones and lacks some. The data contain under 250,000 clones, nearly 80% of them singletons. This specimen comes from a study of cytomegalovirus exposure and HLA in healthy donors. Findings of the study overall: A few CMV-associated chains proved CMV antigen-specific in vitro.

The rearrangement joins TRBV7-6 to TRBJ2-1, with 7 bases lining up with TRBD1. This clonotype was sampled from a male donor in good health and CMV-seronegative. Sequenced material: PBMCs. CDR3 DNA: TGTGCCAGCAGCCTCTCCGGGGACAGATCCTACAATGAGCAGTTCTTC. This sequence encodes CASSLSGDRSYNEQFF.